Listed below are T cell receptor beta chains from one sample, sequenced in a study of T cell responses to AZD1222 COVID-19 vaccine. TCRdb's copy holds only in-frame clones and misses some; the assay was immunoSEQ multiplex PCR. The table lists about 120,000 clones, roughly 91% of them singletons. The material was peripheral blood, obtained on day 0 of MenACWY control vaccination. The receptors come from an adult in good health. Each CDR3 is given with its conserved first and last residue. The D gene is left open where the match is weak. Size is stated for part of the rows, as once, few or many counts, or as a class when the clone is expanded.

size: NA
V: TRBV30
D: NA
J: TRBJ1-4
CDR3: CAWSAGGGGEKLFF
DNA: TGTGCCTGGAGTGCTGGGGGGGGAGGGGAAAAACTGTTTTTT

size: NA
V: TRBV19
D: TRBD2
J: TRBJ2-1
CDR3: CASTTGLAYNEQFF
DNA: TGTGCCAGTACCACCGGACTAGCTTACAATGAGCAGTTCTTC

size: once
V: TRBV2
D: NA
J: TRBJ1-6
CDR3: CASLPPPDGEDNSPLHF
DNA: TGTGCCAGCTTACCCCCTCCGGACGGGGAGGATAATTCACCCCTCCACTTT

size: NA
V: TRBV14
D: NA
J: TRBJ1-6
CDR3: CASSQDSTIPWSPLHF
DNA: TGTGCCAGCAGCCAGGACAGTACCATCCCGTGGTCACCCCTCCACTTT

size: once
V: TRBV5-1
D: TRBD1
J: TRBJ2-2
CDR3: CASSLEANRGRNTGELFF
DNA: TGCGCCAGCAGCTTGGAGGCTAACAGGGGGCGAAACACCGGGGAGCTGTTTTTT

size: NA
V: TRBV28
D: NA
J: TRBJ1-2
CDR3: CASSLSGANYGYTF
DNA: TGTGCCAGCAGTTTAAGTGGGGCTAACTATGGCTACACCTTC

size: NA
V: TRBV5-1
D: NA
J: TRBJ1-1
CDR3: CASRIIWTENTEAFF
DNA: TGCGCCAGCAGAATAATCTGGACAGAGAACACTGAAGCTTTCTTT

size: NA
V: TRBV6-5
D: TRBD2
J: TRBJ2-5
CDR3: CASKIAGGETQYF
DNA: TGTGCCAGCAAAATAGCGGGAGGGGAGACCCAGTACTTC

size: NA
V: TRBV7-9
D: TRBD2
J: TRBJ2-7
CDR3: CASSPSSGRYEQYF
DNA: TGTGCCAGCAGCCCCTCTAGCGGGAGGTACGAGCAGTACTTC

size: once
V: TRBV18
D: NA
J: TRBJ2-3
CDR3: CASSRSTRGVDTQYF
DNA: TGTGCCAGCTCTCGAAGCACAAGGGGGGTAGATACGCAGTATTTT

size: NA
V: TRBV3-1/TRBV3-2
D: NA
J: TRBJ2-1
CDR3: CASSPRQRSYNEQFF
DNA: TGTGCCAGCAGCCCCCGACAGCGATCCTACAATGAGCAGTTCTTC

size: NA
V: TRBV5-6
D: TRBD1
J: TRBJ2-2
CDR3: CASSPLQGASITGELFF
DNA: TGTGCCAGCAGCCCTCTACAGGGGGCGTCGATAACCGGGGAGCTGTTTTTT

size: NA
V: TRBV6-5
D: TRBD1
J: TRBJ1-2
CDR3: CASSYSPGQGVYGYTF
DNA: TGTGCCAGCAGTTACTCGCCGGGACAGGGGGTGTATGGCTACACCTTC

size: once
V: TRBV28
D: TRBD1
J: TRBJ1-5
CDR3: CASSPETGGNQPQHF
DNA: TGTGCCAGCAGCCCCGAAACAGGGGGCAATCAGCCCCAGCATTTT

size: NA
V: TRBV5-1
D: NA
J: TRBJ1-2
CDR3: CASSSRTEINYGYTF
DNA: TGCGCCAGCAGCTCTCGTACAGAAATTAACTATGGCTACACCTTC

size: NA
V: TRBV5-6
D: NA
J: TRBJ2-2
CDR3: CASSLRQSTGELFF
DNA: TGTGCCAGCAGCTTGCGCCAGTCCACCGGGGAGCTGTTTTTT

size: NA
V: TRBV7-8
D: TRBD2
J: TRBJ2-5
CDR3: CASSRKGGAWETQYF
DNA: TGTGCCAGCAGCAGGAAGGGAGGGGCCTGGGAGACCCAGTACTTC

size: NA
V: TRBV9
D: TRBD2
J: TRBJ2-3
CDR3: CASSSQAGAADTQYF
DNA: TGTGCCAGCAGCTCCCAAGCGGGAGCTGCAGATACGCAGTATTTT

size: NA
V: TRBV6-6
D: TRBD2
J: TRBJ2-2
CDR3: CASSYSRPTSDGELFF
DNA: TGTGCCAGCAGTTACTCGAGGCCCACTAGCGACGGGGAGCTGTTTTTT

size: NA
V: TRBV6-5
D: NA
J: TRBJ2-1
CDR3: CASSYEGASYNEQFF
DNA: TGTGCCAGCAGTTACGAGGGAGCATCATACAATGAGCAGTTCTTC

size: NA
V: TRBV6-2/TRBV6-3
D: NA
J: TRBJ2-1
CDR3: CASSQEYNEQFF
DNA: TGTGCCAGCAGTCAAGAGTACAATGAGCAGTTCTTC

size: NA
V: TRBV11-1
D: TRBD1
J: TRBJ1-6
CDR3: CASSLTGQRSSPLHF
DNA: TGTGCCAGCAGCTTAACGGGACAGAGGAGTTCGCCCCTCCACTTT